The 9 T cell receptor beta chains reported below all come from one sample, sequenced in a study of blood T cell repertoires in COVID-19. The method was immunoSEQ multiplex PCR; TCRdb's version includes in-frame clones alone and lacks a portion of them. Here the sample spans about 120,000 clones, 80% to 90% being singletons. The specimen sequenced was peripheral blood. Source of these receptors: a human donor in a cohort sampled during active COVID-19.

The chain recombines TRBV5-1 with TRBJ2-2; TRBD2 is a possible D gene (6 bases). The CDR3 loop spans 16 amino acids. CDR1 is SGHRS, CDR2 YFSETQ, per germline. Trimming removed 3 bases from V and 1 base from J, with 13 bases in between. This CDR3 reads CASSSTGAQNTGELFF. The CDR3 bases are TGCGCCAGCAGCTCAACGGGAGCACAGAACACCGGGGAGCTGTTTTTT.

The chain links TRBV6-5 to TRBJ1-2; 7 bases are a match to TRBD1. Germline V gene sequence: CDR1 MNHEY, CDR2 SVGAGI. Trimming removed 6 bases from V and 4 bases from J; junction bases left unmatched: 2. The CDR3 has 12 amino acids. CDR3 loop: CASRGQSYGYTF. In nucleotides, the CDR3 is TGTGCCAGCAGGGGACAGTCCTATGGCTACACCTTC.

CDR3 sequence (DNA): TGCGCCAGCAGCCAAGGAGGCGCGGGGGGGACAGATACGCAGTATTTT. Translation: CASSQGGAGGTDTQYF. The chain employs TRBV4-1 and TRBJ2-3; 9 nucleotides agree with TRBD2. Germline CDR1 is MGHRA and CDR2 is YSYEKL. The V segment lost 1 base and the J segment 3 bases; nucleotides outside the gene matches: 5. CDR3 size: 16 residues.

The gene calls are TRBV6-2 or TRBV6-3 and TRBJ1-1; D gene uncertain. The CDR3 contains 17 residues. Trimming removed 3 bases at V and 2 bases at J, with 19 bases between. In germline, CDR1 is MNHEY, CDR2 SVGEGT. Written as DNA, the CDR3 is TGTGCCAGCAGTTATCATCTGGGAGGTGGGGTAAACACTGAAGCTTTCTTT. This encodes CASSYHLGGGVNTEAFF.

The gene calls are TRBV5-4 and TRBJ2-7; 8 bases agree with TRBD1. With 4 bases clipped from V and 3 bases from J, the junction kept 6 bases outside the gene matches. Germline CDR1 SGHNT, CDR2 YYREEE (reference sequence). This CDR3 has 14 amino acids. The CDR3 loop reads CASSPTGDRYEQYF. The DNA for the CDR3 is TGTGCCAGCAGCCCGACAGGGGATCGCTACGAGCAGTACTTC.

The gene calls are TRBV11-1 and TRBJ2-1, with TRBD2 matching over 7 bases. Germline-derived CDR1 and CDR2 are SGHAT and FQDESV (reference sequence). V was clipped by 1 base and J by 12 bases; unmatched bases: 3. The CDR3 is 12 residues long. The CDR3 spells CASSLGGGVQFF. For the CDR3, the DNA is TGTGCCAGCAGCTTAGGGGGGGGAGTGCAGTTCTTC.

The V gene is TRBV5-1, the J gene TRBJ2-3; D might be TRBD1 (6 bases). From germline, CDR1 is SGHRS and CDR2 YFSETQ. The CDR3 is 15 amino acids. Deletions cut 1 base from V and 3 bases from J, with 12 bases between. The CDR3 reads CASSLPTGATDTQYF. For the CDR3, the DNA is TGCGCCAGCAGCTTGCCGACAGGTGCTACAGATACGCAGTATTTT.

This clone was found a few times. Sequence at one end of the junction differs from germline and may be a read error. The chain carries TRBV29-1 and TRBJ2-3; D is perhaps TRBD1 (5 bases). This CDR3 contains 11 residues. Germline lookup yields CDR1 SQVTM and CDR2 ANQGSEA. The CDR3 is CSVRGTDTQYF. The CDR3 nucleotides read TGCAGCGTTAGGGGCACGGATACGCAGTATTTT.

J is TRBJ2-3 and V is TRBV9; a possible D gene is TRBD2 (5 bases). Trimming took off 4 bases at V and 2 bases at J, with 11 bases between the two ends. This CDR3 contains 14 residues. Germline V CDR1 and CDR2: SGDLS, YYNGEE. CDR3 in amino acids: CASSRWTVTDTQYF. CDR3 coding DNA: TGTGCCAGCAGCCGTTGGACTGTCACAGATACGCAGTATTTT.